This TCR beta chain was documented in a study of immune characterization of retroperitoneal liposarcoma. This clonotype turned up a few times. Via MiXCR, TCRdb re-called the PCR reads, giving one row per CDR3 protein. The sample shows around 6,100 distinct CDR3 sequences, under 30% of them seen only once. This sequence originates from a female donor with retroperitoneal liposarcoma. Sequencing input: tumor tissue.

This CDR3 is CASSLARGGDEQYF. The CDR3 coding sequence is TGTGCCAGCAGTTTAGCGCGGGGGGGAGACGAGCAGTACTTC. The chain employs TRBV12-3 or TRBV12-4 and TRBJ2-7, with 9 bases lining up with TRBD2. V trimming: 0 bases; J trimming: 5 bases; junction bases outside the gene matches: 2. The CDR3 is 14 residues long.